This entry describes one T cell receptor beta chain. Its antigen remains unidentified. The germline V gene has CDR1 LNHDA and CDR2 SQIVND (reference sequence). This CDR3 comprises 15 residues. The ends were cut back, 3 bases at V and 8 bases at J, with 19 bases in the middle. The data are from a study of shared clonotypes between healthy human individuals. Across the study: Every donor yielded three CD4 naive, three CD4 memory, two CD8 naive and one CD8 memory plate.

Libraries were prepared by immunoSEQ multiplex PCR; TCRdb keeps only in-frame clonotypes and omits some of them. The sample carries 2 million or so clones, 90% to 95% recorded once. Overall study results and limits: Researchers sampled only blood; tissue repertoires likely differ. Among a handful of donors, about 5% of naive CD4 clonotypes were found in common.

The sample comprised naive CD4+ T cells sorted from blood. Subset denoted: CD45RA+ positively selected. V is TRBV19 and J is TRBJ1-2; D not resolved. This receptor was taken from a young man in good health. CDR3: CASSIQVASLGGYTF. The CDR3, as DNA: TGTGCCAGTAGTATCCAGGTGGCATCCTTGGGGGGCTACACCTTC.